The clone carrying this T cell receptor (beta chain) occurred a few times. In TCRdb, the RACE reads were re-called with MiXCR into one record per CDR3 protein. Of 80,000 to 95,000 distinct CDR3 sequences listed, approximately 10% are singletons. The time point was: patch test 2, 6 weeks after DPC sensitization. Treatment specified: therapeutic diphenylcyclopropenone sensitization with weekly scalp DPC. This specimen belongs to a study of human T cells and chemical hapten exposure. Trimming took off 5 bases at V and 0 bases at J, with 8 bases between the two ends. Germline CDR1 and CDR2: SQVTM and ANQGSEA. The length of the CDR3 is 12 residues.

The receptor's source is a man between 40 and 49 years old with alopecia areata. Some clones in this sample may be carry-over from other donors' samples. The sample was whole blood, taken in connection with sensitization to the hapten diphenylcyclopropenone (DPC). The chain links TRBV29-1 to TRBJ2-7; unclear D gene. DNA of the CDR3: TGCAGCGTTACGACAAACTCCTACGAGCAGTACTTC. Protein: CSVTTNSYEQYF.